What follows describes a single T cell receptor beta chain. Repertoires were generated with immunoSEQ multiplex PCR, while TCRdb's copy carries only in-frame clones and drops some. The sample lists around 95,000 clones, approximately 81% occurring once. Germline CDR1 SQVTM, CDR2 ANQGSEA. V lost 3 bases and J 1 base, leaving 17 bases between the germline ends. The CDR3 totals 16 residues. The data originate from a study of cytomegalovirus exposure and HLA in healthy donors. Sequenced material: PBMCs. The sequence came from a man younger than 35 in good health and CMV-seropositive. This chain connects TRBV29-1 to TRBJ2-3; a weak D match, TRBD1 (6 bases). CDR3 DNA: TGCAGCGTTGACTCGACAGGTGGCTGGGGCACAGATACGCAGTATTTT. It translates to CSVDSTGGWGTDTQYF.